This TCR beta chain is from a study of cytomegalovirus exposure and HLA in healthy donors. Findings of the study overall: In an earlier analysis, in some 500 donors, most V segments appeared productive either ~87% or ~30% of the time.

This PCR relied on a set of 60 Vbeta primers and 13 Jbeta primers. Only in-frame clones appear in the TCRdb table, and some are missing; sequencing was by immunoSEQ multiplex PCR. The repertoire holds some 120,000 clones, with approximately 78% as singletons. Notes on this clone: Its specificity is unknown.

The CDR3 is 16 amino acids. With 2 bases removed from V and 1 base from J, the gap between germline ends came to 15 bases. In germline, CDR1 is SGHVS, CDR2 FNYEAQ. This chain connects TRBV7-6 to TRBJ2-7; TRBD1 might be the D (5 bases). Sequenced material: PBMCs. The receptor was isolated from a man aged 35 to 55 in good health and CMV-seronegative. For the CDR3, the DNA is TGTGCCAGCAGCTTATATCCCGCAGGGCAGTCCTACGAGCAGTACTTC. Its translation is CASSLYPAGQSYEQYF. Complete variable domain (other parts from reference TRBV7-6 and TRBJ2-7): GAGVSQSPRYKVTKRGQDVALRCDPISGHVSLYWYRQALGQGPEFLTYFNYEAQQDKSGLPNDRFSAERPEGSISTLTIQRTEQRDSAMYRCASSLYPAGQSYEQYFGPGTRLTVT.